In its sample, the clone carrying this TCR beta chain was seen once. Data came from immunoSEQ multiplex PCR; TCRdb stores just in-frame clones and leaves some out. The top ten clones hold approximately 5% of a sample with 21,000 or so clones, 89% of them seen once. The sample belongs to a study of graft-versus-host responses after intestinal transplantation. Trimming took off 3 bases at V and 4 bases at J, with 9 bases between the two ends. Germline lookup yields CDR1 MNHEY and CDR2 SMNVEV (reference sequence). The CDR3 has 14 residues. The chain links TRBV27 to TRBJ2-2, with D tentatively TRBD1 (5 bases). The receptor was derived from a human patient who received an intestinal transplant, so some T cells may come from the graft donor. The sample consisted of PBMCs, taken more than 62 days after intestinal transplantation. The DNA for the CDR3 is TGTGCCAGCAGTTTTCAGCAGGGCACCGGGGAGCTGTTTTTT. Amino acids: CASSFQQGTGELFF.